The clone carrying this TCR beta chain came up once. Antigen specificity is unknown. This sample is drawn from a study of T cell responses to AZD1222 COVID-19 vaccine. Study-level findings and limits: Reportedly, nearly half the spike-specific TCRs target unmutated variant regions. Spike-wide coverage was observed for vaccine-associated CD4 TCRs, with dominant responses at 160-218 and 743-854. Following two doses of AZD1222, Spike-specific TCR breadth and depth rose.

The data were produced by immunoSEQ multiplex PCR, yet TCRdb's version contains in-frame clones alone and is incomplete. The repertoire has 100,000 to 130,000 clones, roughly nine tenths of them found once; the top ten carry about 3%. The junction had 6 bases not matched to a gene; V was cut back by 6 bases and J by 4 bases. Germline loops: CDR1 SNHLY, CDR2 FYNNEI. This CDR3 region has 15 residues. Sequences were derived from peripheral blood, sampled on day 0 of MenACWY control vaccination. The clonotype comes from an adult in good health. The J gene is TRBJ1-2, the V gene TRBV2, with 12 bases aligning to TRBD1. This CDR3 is CASSGGQGAAYGYTF. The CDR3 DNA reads TGTGCCAGCAGCGGGGGACAGGGGGCTGCCTATGGCTACACCTTC.